The subject of this entry is one T cell receptor (beta chain). Its antigen is not known. The sample comes from a study of lymphopenia after photon versus proton radiotherapy. Study-wide findings and caveats: A bigger post-nadir fall in TCR diversity correlated inversely with survival time in deceased patients. Oligoclonal CD8+ Temra expansion after nadir drove photon patients' diversity drop. Photon-treated patients lost naive T cells and TCR diversity; proton-treated stayed stable. Survival link was tested only in deceased patients; proton benefit remains a possibility.

CDR1 SGHVS and CDR2 FQNEAQ come from the germline V gene. This CDR3 is 11 amino acids long. Trimming took off 5 bases at V and 8 bases at J, with 7 bases between the two ends. Profiling relied on immunoSEQ multiplex PCR, and the TCRdb table lists in-frame clones only, not all of them. Altogether about 60,000 clones are present, less than 85% being singletons, with the ten largest covering just over 2%. The chain combines TRBV7-8 with TRBJ2-1, with D maybe TRBD1 (6 bases). The TCR was taken from a man aged 55 to 70 with pancreatic cancer. The starting material was peripheral blood, obtained from a patient treated with proton-based radiotherapy. Written as DNA, the CDR3 is TGTGCCAGCAGCCGGACAGATGAGCAGTTCTTC. It is translated as CASSRTDEQFF.